The TCR beta chain under discussion was sequenced for a study of technical replicates of blood from a few donors. This CDR3 is built from 15 residues. V was shortened by 0 bases and J by 4 bases, with 13 bases between the two germline ends. Germline loops: CDR1 MGHRA, CDR2 YSYEKL. TCRdb's copy holds only in-frame clones and misses some; the assay was immunoSEQ multiplex PCR. The table includes around 60,000 clones, around nine tenths detected once. The TCR sequence derives from a human donor in good health. Some clones in this sample may be carry-over from other donors' samples. The chain recombines TRBV4-1 with TRBJ2-7, with a possible D match to TRBD2 (5 bases). Material for sequencing was PBMCs. CDR3 bases: TGCGCCAGCAGCCAAGAGGCTAGGACTTGGTACGAGCAGTACTTC. Amino acids: CASSQEARTWYEQYF.